This T cell receptor beta chain is drawn from a study of blood T cells in healthy people across ages (dated by TCRdb to between 2014 and 2017). About the investigation overall: In model experiments, template switching captured about one uniquely barcoded TCR beta cDNA molecule for every two T cells. Age-related changes in TCR beta repertoire diversity were measured in the study by deep sequencing normalized with unique cDNA molecular identifiers. Four age groups were formed from the donors: young (average 16 years), middle-aged (less than 40), aged (roughly 58) and long-lived (about 75). To avoid experimental bias, donors of different ages were spread randomly across the sequencing lanes. Using the same blood draw, the study looked at two additional independent replicas of 1 million unique cDNA reads for two donors, one aged 18 to 30 and the other aged 80 or older. Study-wide conclusions, independent of this receptor: Observed TCR beta diversity per million T cells fell roughly linearly with age, and a significant reduction was already apparent by age approximately 40. Estimates of total diversity based on one million sequenced T cells were considered lower bounds and underestimates. The long-lived group showed more naive CD4+ T cells, fewer expanded clones and increased TCR diversity than the aged group, suggesting age selection. Conclusive comparison of naive and antigen-experienced compartments was prevented by the profiling of bulk unsorted PBMCs. Because the CMV infection status of the donors was unknown, age-related changes in expanded clonotypes may potentially have been confounded. Observed TCR beta diversity correlated strongly with the percentage of naive T cells measured by flow cytometry.

The library was prepared using 5' RACE. The instrument given in TCRdb is Illumina HiSeq 2500. The second PCR ran for roughly 7 to 12 cycles and used a J-beta primer mix along with a sample-barcoded 5' primer. Each TCR beta cDNA molecule received a unique molecular identifier from a template-switch 5' adaptor carrying 12 random nucleotides. At least 2.5 million CDR3-containing paired-end reads were obtained from each sample. All of the RNA was converted into first-strand cDNA using the Mint cDNA synthesis kit, with a TRBC-specific oligonucleotide serving as the primer. After uracil-DNA glycosylase treatment, a first 18-cycle PCR used universal primers M1SS and BC2_uni_R on all cDNA. The authors processed their data as follows. For normalization, 1 million high-quality reads, each with a distinct molecular identifier, were randomly selected from each sample. Instead of being binned into consensus sequences, reads with shared molecular identifiers were discarded. MiTCR, with a Q25 quality threshold and the strictest error-elimination algorithm, was used for CDR3 identification, clonotype clustering and error correction. Lower-bound total TCR beta diversity was estimated with a nonparametric unseen species model using Euler transformation. TCRdb reprocessing: public reads trimmed at Q25 with fastp, clones called with MiXCR, in-frame beta chains kept. Rows merge per CDR3 protein into single entries with the most common DNA and genes. The V and J calls reflect TCRdb's pipeline rather than the authors' work. Here the sample has about 1.1 million distinct CDR3 sequences; 35% to 40% occur a single time. Less than 15% of the sample is in the top ten clones.

Donors were 39 systemically healthy Caucasian individuals from Russia aged roughly 6 to 90 years. Each donor gave ten milliliters of peripheral blood, collected into EDTA-treated Vacutainer tubes. Ficoll-Paque density-gradient centrifugation was used to isolate PBMCs, with at least 6.5 million per sample. Total RNA, at least 5 micrograms per sample, was extracted from PBMCs with Trizol reagent. The percentages of naive CD45RAhigh/CD27high T cells were determined by flow cytometry on a PBMC aliquot from every donor. The CDR3 runs 13 residues from the cysteine to the phenylalanine. Only the CDR3 DNA is retained, 39 bases long and in frame from the first base. Taken from the germline V gene, the CDR1 and CDR2 loops are SQVTM and ANQGSEA. Between the V and J ends, shortened by 3 bases and 5 bases respectively, the junction contains 13 bases. Of note for this clonotype: Its antigen remains undetermined. Base-call qualities are not available, and no considerably larger clone is one nucleotide away.

The V gene is TRBV29-1 and the J gene is TRBJ1-2; a tentative D match to TRBD1 spans 6 bases. This TCR was sampled from a young man in good health. Sequencing input: blood. CDR3 protein: CSVEGGQLYGYTF. The nucleotides read TGCAGCGTTGAGGGAGGACAGCTTTATGGCTACACCTTC.